This T cell receptor beta chain appears in the sequencing data of a study of T-cell memory formation after mild COVID-19. Turning to the study itself: The study found TCR clusters largely donor specific. Broader study findings: Contracting clones from day 15 to 85 had balanced CD4/CD8; later expanders favoured CD4+. The main location of contracting CD4+ clones was CM and EM, and that of contracting CD8+ clones was EMRA. Confirmation of SARS-CoV-2 specificity was lacking for second-wave clones peaking day 37.

Trimming removed 0 bases from V and 2 bases from J; junction bases left unmatched: 7. Germline V lookup: CDR1 MNHEY, CDR2 SVGAGI. CDR3 length equals 17 residues. In TCRdb, the 5' RACE reads were re-called with MiXCR into one record per CDR3 protein. The sample contains 380,000 or so distinct CDR3 sequences, 13% to 15% of which appear only once. Note on this clonotype: The antigen remains undetermined.

This chain links TRBV6-5 with TRBJ1-2; 9 bases are a match to TRBD1. Input material: PBMCs or a T cell subset sorted from them (not recorded which). The receptor was isolated from a man in his late teens or twenties who had mild COVID-19 (a few samples of this study predate the infection). Cell type and time point are not known. CDR3 nucleotide sequence: TGTGCCAGCAGTTACTCTAACAGGGGGCAATTAAACTATGGCTACACCTTC. Amino acids: CASSYSNRGQLNYGYTF.